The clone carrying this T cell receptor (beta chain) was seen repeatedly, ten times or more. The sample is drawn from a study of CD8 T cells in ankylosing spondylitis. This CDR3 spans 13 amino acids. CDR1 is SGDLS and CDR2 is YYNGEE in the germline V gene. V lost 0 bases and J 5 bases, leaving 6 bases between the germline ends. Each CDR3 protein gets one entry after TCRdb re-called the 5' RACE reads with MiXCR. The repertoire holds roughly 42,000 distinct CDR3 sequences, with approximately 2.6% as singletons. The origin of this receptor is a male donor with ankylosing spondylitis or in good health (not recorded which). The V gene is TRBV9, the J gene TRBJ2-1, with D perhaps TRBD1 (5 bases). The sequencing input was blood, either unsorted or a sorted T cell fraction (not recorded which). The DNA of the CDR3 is TGTGCCAGCAGCGTAGCAGGGCACAATGAGCAGTTCTTC. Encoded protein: CASSVAGHNEQFF.